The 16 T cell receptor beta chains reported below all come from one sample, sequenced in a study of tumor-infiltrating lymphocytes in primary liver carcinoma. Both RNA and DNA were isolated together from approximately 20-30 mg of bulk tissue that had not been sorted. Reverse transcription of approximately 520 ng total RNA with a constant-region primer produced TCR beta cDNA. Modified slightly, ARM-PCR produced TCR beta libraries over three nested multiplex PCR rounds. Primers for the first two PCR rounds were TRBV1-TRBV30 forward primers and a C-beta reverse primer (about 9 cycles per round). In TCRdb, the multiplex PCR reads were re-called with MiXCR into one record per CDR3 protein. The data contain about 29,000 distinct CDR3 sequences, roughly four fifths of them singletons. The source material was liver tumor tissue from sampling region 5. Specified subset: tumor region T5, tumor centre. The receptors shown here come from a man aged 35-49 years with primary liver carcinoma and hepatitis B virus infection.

The DNA of the CDR3 is TGCAGTGCCCGATCCGGGACTAGCGGGAAATGGAATGAGCAGTTCTTC. This sequence encodes CSARSGTSGKWNEQFF. V and J are TRBV20-1 and TRBJ2-1; 13 bases map to TRBD2. In germline, CDR1 is DFQATT, CDR2 SNEGSKA (reference sequence). V lost 6 bases to trimming and J lost 7 bases; unmatched junction nucleotides: 12. The CDR3 extends over 16 amino acids.

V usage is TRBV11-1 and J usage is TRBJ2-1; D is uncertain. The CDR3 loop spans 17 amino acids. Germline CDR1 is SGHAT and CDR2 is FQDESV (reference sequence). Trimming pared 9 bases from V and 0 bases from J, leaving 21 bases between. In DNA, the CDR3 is TGTGCCAGGACCATCGGGCCCTGGCTACACTCCTACAATGAGCAGTTCTTC. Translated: CARTIGPWLHSYNEQFF.

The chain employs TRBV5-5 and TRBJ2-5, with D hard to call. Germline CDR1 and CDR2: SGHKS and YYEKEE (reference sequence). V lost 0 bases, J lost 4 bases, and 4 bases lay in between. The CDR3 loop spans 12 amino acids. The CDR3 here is CASSLGTETQYF. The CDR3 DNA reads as TGTGCCAGCAGCTTGGGTACAGAGACCCAGTACTTC.

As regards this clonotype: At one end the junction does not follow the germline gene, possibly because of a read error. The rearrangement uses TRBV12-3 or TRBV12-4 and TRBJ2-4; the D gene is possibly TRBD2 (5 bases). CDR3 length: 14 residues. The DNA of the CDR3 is TGTGCCAGCAGCACCACAGAGGGCAAAAACATCCAGTACTTC. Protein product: CASSTTEGKNIQYF.

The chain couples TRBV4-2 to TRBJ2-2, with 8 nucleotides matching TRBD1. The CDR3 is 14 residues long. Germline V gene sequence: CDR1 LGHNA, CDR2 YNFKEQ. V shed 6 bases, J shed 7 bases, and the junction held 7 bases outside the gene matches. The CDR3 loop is CASRNGQGSGELFF. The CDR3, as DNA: TGTGCCAGCAGGAATGGACAGGGAAGCGGGGAGCTGTTTTTT.

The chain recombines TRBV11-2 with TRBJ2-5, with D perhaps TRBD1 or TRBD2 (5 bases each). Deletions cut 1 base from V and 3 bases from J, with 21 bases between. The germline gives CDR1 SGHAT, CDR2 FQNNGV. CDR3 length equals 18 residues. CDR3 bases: TGTGCCAGCAGCTTAGCGGGGCTAGCCCTGGGAAGAAAAGAGACCCAGTACTTC. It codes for CASSLAGLALGRKETQYF.

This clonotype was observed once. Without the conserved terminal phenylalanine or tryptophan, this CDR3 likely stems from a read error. The CDR3 is CAGSLPYQGPKTNDQFV. For the CDR3, the DNA is TGTGCCGGCAGCTTACCATATCAGGGGCCTAAAACAAATGATCAGTTCGTC. The chain employs TRBV7-9 and TRBJ2-1, with D maybe TRBD1 (6 bases). Germline V lookup: CDR1 SEHNR, CDR2 FQNEAQ (reference sequence). There are 17 residues in the CDR3.

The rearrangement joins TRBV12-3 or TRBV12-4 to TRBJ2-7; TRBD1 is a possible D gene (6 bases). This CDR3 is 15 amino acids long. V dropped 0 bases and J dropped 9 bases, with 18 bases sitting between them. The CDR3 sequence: CASSLAAGVNHGQYF. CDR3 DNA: TGTGCCAGCAGTTTAGCTGCAGGGGTTAACCACGGGCAGTACTTC.

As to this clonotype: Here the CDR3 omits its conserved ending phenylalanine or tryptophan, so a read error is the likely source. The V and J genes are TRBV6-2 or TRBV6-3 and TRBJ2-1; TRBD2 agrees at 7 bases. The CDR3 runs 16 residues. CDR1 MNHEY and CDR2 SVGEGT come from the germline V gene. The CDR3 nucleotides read TGTGCCAGCAGTTCCTGGGGGAGCGGGAAGGTCAATGAACAGTTCTTA. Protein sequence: CASSSWGSGKVNEQFL.

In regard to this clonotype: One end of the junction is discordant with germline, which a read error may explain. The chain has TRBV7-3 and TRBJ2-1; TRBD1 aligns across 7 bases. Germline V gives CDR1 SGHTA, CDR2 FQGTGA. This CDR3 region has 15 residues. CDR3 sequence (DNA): TGTGCCATCAGTATACTAGGGGGCGGCTACGATGAGCAGTTCTTC. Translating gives CAISILGGGYDEQFF.

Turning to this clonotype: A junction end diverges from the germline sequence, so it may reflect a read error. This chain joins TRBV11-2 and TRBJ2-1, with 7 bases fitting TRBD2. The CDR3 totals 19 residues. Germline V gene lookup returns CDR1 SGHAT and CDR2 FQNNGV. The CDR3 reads CVSSLDGRFSGTLYNEQLF. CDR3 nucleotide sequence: TGTGTCAGCAGCTTAGATGGGCGATTCAGCGGGACCCTTTACAACGAGCAGTTATTC.

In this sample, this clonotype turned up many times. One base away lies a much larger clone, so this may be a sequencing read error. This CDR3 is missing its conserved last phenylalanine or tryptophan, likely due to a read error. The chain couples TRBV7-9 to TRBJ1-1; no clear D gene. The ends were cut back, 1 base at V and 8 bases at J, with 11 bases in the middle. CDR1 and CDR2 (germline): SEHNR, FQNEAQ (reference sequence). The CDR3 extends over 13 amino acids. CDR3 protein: CASSLGAGSEAFC. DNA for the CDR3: TGTGCCAGCAGCTTAGGGGCGGGCTCCGAAGCTTTCTGT.

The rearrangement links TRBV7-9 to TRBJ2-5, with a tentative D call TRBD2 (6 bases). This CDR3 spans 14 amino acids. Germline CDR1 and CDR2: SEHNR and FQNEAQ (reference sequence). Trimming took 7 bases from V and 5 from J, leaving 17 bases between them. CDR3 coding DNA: TGTGCCAGCATCTTCAGGGATGGGGGGGAGACCCAGTACTTC. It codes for CASIFRDGGETQYF.

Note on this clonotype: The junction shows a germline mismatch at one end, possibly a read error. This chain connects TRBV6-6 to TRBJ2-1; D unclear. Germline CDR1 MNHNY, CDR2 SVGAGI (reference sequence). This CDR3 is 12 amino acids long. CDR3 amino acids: CVSSYVESEQFF. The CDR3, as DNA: TGTGTCAGCAGTTACGTAGAATCTGAACAGTTCTTC.

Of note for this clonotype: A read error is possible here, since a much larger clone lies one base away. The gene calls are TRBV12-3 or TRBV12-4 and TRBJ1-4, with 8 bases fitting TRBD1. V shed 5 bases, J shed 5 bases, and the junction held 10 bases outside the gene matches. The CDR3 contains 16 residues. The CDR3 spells CASSLQGGCVNEKLFF. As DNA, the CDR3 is TGTGCCAGCAGTCTACAGGGGGGATGCGTGAATGAAAAACTGTTTTTT.

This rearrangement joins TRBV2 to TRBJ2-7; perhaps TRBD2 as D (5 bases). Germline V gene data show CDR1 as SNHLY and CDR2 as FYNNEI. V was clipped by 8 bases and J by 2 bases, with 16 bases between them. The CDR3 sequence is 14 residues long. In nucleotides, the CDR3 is TGTGCCAGCGAGCCGGGATTGGGAACCTACGAGCAGTACTTC. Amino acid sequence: CASEPGLGTYEQYF.